A selection of T cell receptor beta chains follows, all from one sample in a study of T cell responses to AZD1222 COVID-19 vaccine. The repertoire was sequenced with immunoSEQ multiplex PCR; TCRdb's copy has only in-frame clones and lacks some. The data show 150,000 or so clones, with 90% seen just once and 15% to 20% held by the top ten. The source was peripheral blood, collected on day 0 of AZD1222 vaccination. Receptor source: an adult in good health. CDR3s include the opening cysteine and the closing phenylalanine or tryptophan. Each record gives: V gene, D gene, clone size, J gene, CDR3 DNA, CDR3 protein. D genes are given only for firm matches. Clone size appears in some rows only: once, few, many, or a class for an expanded clone.

v_call: TRBV19; d_call: .; clone_size: .; j_call: TRBJ1-4; cdr3_nt: TGTGCCAGTAGTAGCAGGGCTGGGAATGAAAAACTGTTTTTT; cdr3_aa: CASSSRAGNEKLFF
v_call: TRBV5-1; d_call: TRBD2; clone_size: .; j_call: TRBJ2-3; cdr3_nt: TGCGCCAGCAGCTCCCTGACTAGCGGAATCACAGATACGCAGTATTTT; cdr3_aa: CASSSLTSGITDTQYF
v_call: TRBV6-6; d_call: TRBD1; clone_size: .; j_call: TRBJ1-3; cdr3_nt: TGTGCCAGCATTCCGACAGGGGTCGGAAACACCATATATTTT; cdr3_aa: CASIPTGVGNTIYF
v_call: TRBV28; d_call: .; clone_size: .; j_call: TRBJ1-4; cdr3_nt: TGTGCCAGCAAACGGGGGGTATTAAGGGATGGTGAGGATGAAAAACTGTTTTTT; cdr3_aa: CASKRGVLRDGEDEKLFF
v_call: TRBV5-8; d_call: .; clone_size: .; j_call: TRBJ2-6; cdr3_nt: TGTGCCAGCAGCCTGCTAACGGGAGTCAAGGGGGCCAACGTCCTGACTTTC; cdr3_aa: CASSLLTGVKGANVLTF
v_call: TRBV30; d_call: .; clone_size: .; j_call: TRBJ1-1; cdr3_nt: TGTGCCTGGAAAGAAGCTTTCTTT; cdr3_aa: CAWKEAFF
v_call: TRBV7-3; d_call: TRBD2; clone_size: once; j_call: TRBJ2-3; cdr3_nt: TGTGCCAGCAGCTTAAGAGGGGGCGGGAGGGCGGCAGATACGCAGTATTTT; cdr3_aa: CASSLRGGGRAADTQYF
v_call: TRBV4-3; d_call: .; clone_size: .; j_call: TRBJ1-3; cdr3_nt: TGCGCCAGCAGCCAAGATCGGGGCAAAGACACCATATATTTT; cdr3_aa: CASSQDRGKDTIYF
v_call: TRBV19; d_call: .; clone_size: .; j_call: TRBJ2-3; cdr3_nt: TGTGCCACGTCGAGGGCCTACACAGATACGCAGTATTTT; cdr3_aa: CATSRAYTDTQYF
v_call: TRBV5-4; d_call: .; clone_size: .; j_call: TRBJ2-7; cdr3_nt: TGTGCCAGCAGCTCCGAGCCTGCTGCCTACGAGCAGTACTTC; cdr3_aa: CASSSEPAAYEQYF
v_call: TRBV7-3; d_call: TRBD2; clone_size: once; j_call: TRBJ2-1; cdr3_nt: TGTGCCAGCAGCTATACTAGCGGCTCTATGCAGTTCTTC; cdr3_aa: CASSYTSGSMQFF
v_call: TRBV27; d_call: .; clone_size: .; j_call: TRBJ1-3; cdr3_nt: TGTGCCAGCAGTTTCCCCATTGTTTTGGGGAACTCTGGAAACACCATATATTTT; cdr3_aa: CASSFPIVLGNSGNTIYF
v_call: TRBV12-3/TRBV12-4; d_call: .; clone_size: .; j_call: TRBJ1-2; cdr3_nt: TGTGCCAGCAGTTTAGATGGCACCACCTACACCTTC; cdr3_aa: CASSLDGTTYTF
v_call: TRBV9; d_call: TRBD2; clone_size: .; j_call: TRBJ2-1; cdr3_nt: TGTGCCAGCAGCGAGACGGGCGGGGGCTCCTACAATGAGCAGTTCTTC; cdr3_aa: CASSETGGGSYNEQFF
v_call: TRBV5-5; d_call: .; clone_size: .; j_call: TRBJ2-5; cdr3_nt: TGTGCCAGCAGCGGGAGGGACAGTCCACAGGGAGAGACCCAGTACTTC; cdr3_aa: CASSGRDSPQGETQYF
v_call: TRBV7-9; d_call: .; clone_size: .; j_call: TRBJ1-2; cdr3_nt: TGTGCCAGCAGCTTAGGCGCGGCGGCAGCCACGCGGTCTGGCTACACCTTC; cdr3_aa: CASSLGAAAATRSGYTF
v_call: TRBV15; d_call: TRBD1; clone_size: .; j_call: TRBJ2-3; cdr3_nt: TGTGCCACCAGCAGGGGTTGGAGGACAGGGGAGTTCAGCACAGATACGCAGTATTTT; cdr3_aa: CATSRGWRTGEFSTDTQYF
v_call: TRBV9; d_call: TRBD2; clone_size: .; j_call: TRBJ2-2; cdr3_nt: TGTGCCAGCAGCGAGAGGACTAGCGGGGTGAACACCGGGGAGCTGTTTTTT; cdr3_aa: CASSERTSGVNTGELFF
v_call: TRBV5-1; d_call: TRBD2; clone_size: once; j_call: TRBJ2-7; cdr3_nt: TGCGCCAGCAGCGGGCTAGCGGGAAACTACGAGCAGTACTTC; cdr3_aa: CASSGLAGNYEQYF
v_call: TRBV6-1; d_call: .; clone_size: .; j_call: TRBJ1-2; cdr3_nt: TGTGCCAGCAGTGAAGGGGCGGGGAACTATGGCTACACCTTC; cdr3_aa: CASSEGAGNYGYTF
v_call: TRBV5-1; d_call: TRBD1; clone_size: .; j_call: TRBJ2-1; cdr3_nt: TGCGCCAGCAGCCGGGACAGGGTGGATGAGCAGTTCTTC; cdr3_aa: CASSRDRVDEQFF
v_call: TRBV19; d_call: TRBD1; clone_size: .; j_call: TRBJ1-1; cdr3_nt: TGTGCCAGTAGTATCCGACGGCCACAGGGGGCGACTGAAGCTTTCTTT; cdr3_aa: CASSIRRPQGATEAFF
v_call: TRBV11-1; d_call: .; clone_size: .; j_call: TRBJ2-1; cdr3_nt: TGTGCCAGCAGGTCGGACCGGGGAGTCTACAATGAGCAGTTCTTC; cdr3_aa: CASRSDRGVYNEQFF
v_call: TRBV18; d_call: .; clone_size: .; j_call: TRBJ2-5; cdr3_nt: TGTGCCAGCTCACCTGGGCGGCAAGAGACCCAGTACTTC; cdr3_aa: CASSPGRQETQYF
v_call: TRBV5-8; d_call: .; clone_size: .; j_call: TRBJ1-2; cdr3_nt: TGTGCCAGCAGCTTGGCCGGGACCCACCCCCTTAACTATGGCTACACCTTC; cdr3_aa: CASSLAGTHPLNYGYTF
v_call: TRBV19; d_call: .; clone_size: .; j_call: TRBJ1-5; cdr3_nt: TGTGCCAGCCACGAGGGGAGGGGACGCAATCAGCCCCAGCATTTT; cdr3_aa: CASHEGRGRNQPQHF
v_call: TRBV5-4; d_call: TRBD1; clone_size: .; j_call: TRBJ1-1; cdr3_nt: TGTGCCAGCAGCCATCAACAGGGGGCTAGTACTGAAGCTTTTTTT; cdr3_aa: CASSHQQGASTEAFF
v_call: TRBV3-1/TRBV3-2; d_call: TRBD1; clone_size: .; j_call: TRBJ2-2; cdr3_nt: TGTGCCAGCGCACAGGGGGTCCTCGGTCCCGGGGAGCTGTTTTTT; cdr3_aa: CASAQGVLGPGELFF
v_call: TRBV9; d_call: .; clone_size: .; j_call: TRBJ1-3; cdr3_nt: TGTGCCAGCAGCGCCGACCTAAGGGGCTCTGGAAACACCATATATTTT; cdr3_aa: CASSADLRGSGNTIYF
v_call: TRBV29-1; d_call: TRBD1; clone_size: .; j_call: TRBJ1-2; cdr3_nt: TGCAGCGTTTTCATGACAGGGGATGACTATGGCTACACCTTC; cdr3_aa: CSVFMTGDDYGYTF
v_call: TRBV6-2/TRBV6-3; d_call: TRBD2; clone_size: .; j_call: TRBJ2-1; cdr3_nt: TGTGCCAGCAGCCCAGGACTAGCGGGAGGGAATGGTCCATTGAGGAGCTCCTACAATGAGCAGTTCTTC; cdr3_aa: CASSPGLAGGNGPLRSSYNEQFF
v_call: TRBV14; d_call: .; clone_size: .; j_call: TRBJ1-1; cdr3_nt: TGTGCCAGCAGCCAAGAGATTTGGAGGGCAGACACTGAAGCTTTCTTT; cdr3_aa: CASSQEIWRADTEAFF
v_call: TRBV10-1; d_call: .; clone_size: .; j_call: TRBJ1-2; cdr3_nt: TGCGCCAGCAGTGAGGGAGTGGGGCAGGGGACCAACTATGGCTACACCTTC; cdr3_aa: CASSEGVGQGTNYGYTF
v_call: TRBV5-1; d_call: .; clone_size: .; j_call: TRBJ2-3; cdr3_nt: TGCGCCAGCAGCTTAGCCGGCGGGGATACGCAGTATTTT; cdr3_aa: CASSLAGGDTQYF
v_call: TRBV10-2; d_call: .; clone_size: .; j_call: TRBJ1-4; cdr3_nt: TGCGCCAGCAGCGGAAGACCTCAGGAAAATGAAAAACTGTTTTTT; cdr3_aa: CASSGRPQENEKLFF
v_call: TRBV6-4; d_call: TRBD2; clone_size: .; j_call: TRBJ2-4; cdr3_nt: TGTGCCAGCAGCTGGTCCCCGGGACTAGAGGTTTCCAAAAACATTCAGTACTTC; cdr3_aa: CASSWSPGLEVSKNIQYF
v_call: TRBV11-2; d_call: .; clone_size: .; j_call: TRBJ2-3; cdr3_nt: TGTGCCAGCAGCCCGAGCCGGACGACAGATACGCAGTATTTT; cdr3_aa: CASSPSRTTDTQYF
v_call: TRBV28; d_call: .; clone_size: .; j_call: TRBJ1-1; cdr3_nt: TGTGCCAGCAGTCCCCCCCCGTTCGGCAACACTGAAGCTTTCTTT; cdr3_aa: CASSPPPFGNTEAFF
v_call: TRBV7-9; d_call: .; clone_size: .; j_call: TRBJ2-5; cdr3_nt: TGTGCCAGCAGCTCCCGACCGACATCCCTGGAGGAGACCCAGTACTTC; cdr3_aa: CASSSRPTSLEETQYF
v_call: TRBV5-1; d_call: .; clone_size: .; j_call: TRBJ1-3; cdr3_nt: TGCGCCAGCAGCTCCCAGGGAACTGGAAACACCATATATTTT; cdr3_aa: CASSSQGTGNTIYF
v_call: TRBV2; d_call: .; clone_size: .; j_call: TRBJ1-5; cdr3_nt: TGTGCCACCCGGGACACCGTCAATCAGCCCCAGCATTTT; cdr3_aa: CATRDTVNQPQHF
v_call: TRBV2; d_call: .; clone_size: .; j_call: TRBJ1-5; cdr3_nt: TGTGCCAGCAGTCTAGACGAGCCCCAGCATTTT; cdr3_aa: CASSLDEPQHF
v_call: TRBV7-2; d_call: .; clone_size: .; j_call: TRBJ1-6; cdr3_nt: TGTGCCAGCAGCCTCGGAGCCTATAATTCACCCCTCCACTTT; cdr3_aa: CASSLGAYNSPLHF
v_call: TRBV15; d_call: .; clone_size: .; j_call: TRBJ2-7; cdr3_nt: TGTGCCACCAGCAGAGATCGTAGATACGAGCAGTACTTC; cdr3_aa: CATSRDRRYEQYF
v_call: TRBV4-3; d_call: TRBD1; clone_size: .; j_call: TRBJ2-5; cdr3_nt: TGCGCCAGCAGCCACGGTGGACAGGGGGAAGAGACCCAGTACTTC; cdr3_aa: CASSHGGQGEETQYF
v_call: TRBV7-2; d_call: .; clone_size: once; j_call: TRBJ1-1; cdr3_nt: TGTGCCAGCAGCCGCCCTCACAGTTCCGACGGGACTGAAGCTTTCTTT; cdr3_aa: CASSRPHSSDGTEAFF